This T cell receptor beta chain was retrieved from a study of OX40 agonist ivuxolimab in advanced cancers. Measured with immunoSEQ multiplex PCR; TCRdb has only the in-frame clones, and not every one. The table records tens of thousands of clones, about 82% of them present only once. The material sequenced was CD4+ or CD8+ T cells sorted from blood, taken in a trial of the OX40 agonist ivuxolimab. The source of this sequence is an adult with an advanced solid tumor such as melanoma, head and neck, liver or kidney cancer.

The CDR3 nucleotides read TGCGCCAGCAGTTTATTGACGGGGAGCACTGAAGCTTTCTTT. Translation: CASSLLTGSTEAFF. V is TRBV5-1 and J is TRBJ1-1; D call uncertain. Germline lookup yields CDR1 SGHRS and CDR2 YFSETQ. The CDR3 loop spans 14 amino acids. Trimming removed 5 bases from V and 4 bases from J, with 15 bases in between.